The next 28 T cell receptor beta chains were all read from a single sample in a study of T cell changes during pregnancy in multiple sclerosis. Clones were read by immunoSEQ multiplex PCR, and TCRdb kept only the in-frame ones, dropping some. The sample yields roughly 28,000 clones, 85% to 90% seen once. The sample was CD4+ T cells from peripheral blood mononuclear cells, taken in the first trimester of pregnancy. Source of these receptors: a female donor in good health, enrolled as a control in a pregnancy study.

The genes are TRBV5-1 and TRBJ2-1; D not resolved. Germline-derived CDR1 and CDR2 are SGHRS and YFSETQ. This CDR3 contains 14 residues. V shed 0 bases and J shed 7 bases, with 11 bases lying between them. The CDR3 is CASSLGLVRNEQFF. CDR3 sequence (DNA): TGCGCCAGCAGCTTGGGTTTAGTGAGGAATGAGCAGTTCTTC.

The V call is TRBV7-2, the J call TRBJ2-1; 9 bases fit TRBD2. Trimming removed 1 base from V and 3 bases from J; junction bases left unmatched: 1. CDR3 length: 15 amino acids. Germline lookup yields CDR1 SGHTA and CDR2 FQGNSA. The CDR3 bases are TGTGCCAGCAGCTTAGGACTAGCGGACTACAATGAGCAGTTCTTC. Encoded protein: CASSLGLADYNEQFF.

The chain employs TRBV18 and TRBJ1-1; 9 bases match TRBD1. The CDR3 contains 16 residues. CDR1 KGHSH and CDR2 LQKENI come from the germline V gene. Trimming at V came to 3 bases and at J to 3 bases, leaving 8 bases not matched to a gene. The CDR3 loop is CASSPRIQGAYTEAFF. Here the CDR3 DNA reads TGTGCCAGCTCACCTCGTATACAGGGGGCGTACACTGAAGCTTTCTTT.

The chain has TRBV15 and TRBJ1-6, with D maybe TRBD1 (6 bases). The CDR3 extends over 17 amino acids. Trimming removed 0 bases at V and 7 bases at J, with 16 bases between. CDR1 is LNHNV, CDR2 YYDKDF, per germline (reference sequence). The chain's CDR3 is CATSRDVNSRGNSPLHF. In DNA form, the CDR3 reads TGTGCCACCAGCAGAGATGTGAACAGCAGGGGCAATTCACCCCTCCACTTT.

This chain joins TRBV7-8 and TRBJ2-1, with 9 nucleotides matching TRBD1. This CDR3 contains 17 residues. CDR1 and CDR2 from the germline V gene are SGHVS and FQNEAQ. The ends lost 2 bases at V and 4 bases at J; junction bases unmatched: 9. CDR3 nucleotide sequence: TGTGCCAGCAGCTTAAGGTTGGGACAGGGTCCTTACAATGAGCAGTTCTTC. It yields the protein CASSLRLGQGPYNEQFF.

The CDR3 sequence: CASSRGRGGYGYTF. CDR3 nucleotide sequence: TGTGCCAGTAGTCGTGGGAGGGGTGGCTATGGCTACACCTTC. The rearrangement uses TRBV19 and TRBJ1-2; D perhaps matches TRBD1 (5 bases). V dropped 5 bases and J dropped 4 bases, with 14 bases sitting between them. The length of the CDR3 is 14 residues. CDR1 is LNHDA, CDR2 SQIVND, per germline (reference sequence).

The chain employs TRBV28 and TRBJ2-7; TRBD1 agrees at 8 bases. This CDR3 has 12 residues. Germline CDR1 MDHEN, CDR2 SYDVKM. Trimming at V came to 10 bases and at J to 6 bases, leaving 8 bases not matched to a gene. The DNA of the CDR3 is TGTGCCACCGGACAGGGATTGGGCGAGCAGTACTTC. This codes for CATGQGLGEQYF. The variable domain in full, completed from reference TRBV28 and TRBJ2-7, reads DVKVTQSSRYLVKRTGEKVFLECVQDMDHENMFWYRQDPGLGLRLIYFSYDVKMKEKGDIPEGYSVSREKKERFSLILESASTNQTSMYLCATGQGLGEQYFGPGTRLTVT.

The CDR3 nucleotides read TGTGCCAGCAGTGAATTTCATGAGCAGTACTTC. Translated, it gives CASSEFHEQYF. The genes are TRBV25-1 and TRBJ2-7; D is ambiguous. In germline, CDR1 is MGHDK, CDR2 SYGVNS. V shed 1 base and J shed 7 bases, with 5 bases lying between them. The CDR3 loop spans 11 amino acids.

This clone was seen only once. V is TRBV5-6 and J is TRBJ1-5; D remains ambiguous. CDR1 SGHDT and CDR2 YYEEEE come from the germline V gene. There are 12 residues in the CDR3. V gave up 1 base and J gave up 5 bases, with 4 bases separating them. The CDR3 sequence: CASSLLDQPQHF. The DNA for the CDR3 is TGTGCCAGCAGCTTGTTAGATCAGCCCCAGCATTTT. The whole variable domain, filled in from reference TRBV5-6 and TRBJ1-5, reads DAGVTQSPTHLIKTRGQQVTLRCSPKSGHDTVSWYQQALGQGPQFIFQYYEEEERQRGNFPDRFSGHQFPNYSSELNVNALLLGDSALYLCASSLLDQPQHFGDGTRLSIL.

The chain uses TRBV28 and TRBJ2-1; TRBD2 is a possible D gene (5 bases). Germline V gene lookup returns CDR1 MDHEN and CDR2 SYDVKM. This CDR3 spans 16 amino acids. V lost 5 bases to trimming and J lost 7 bases, with 21 bases between them. The CDR3 DNA reads TGTGCCAGCAGTCCGCGGAGGTCCTGGGAAAAGAATGAGCAGTTCTTC. This encodes CASSPRRSWEKNEQFF. Full variable domain (missing parts from reference TRBV28 and TRBJ2-1): DVKVTQSSRYLVKRTGEKVFLECVQDMDHENMFWYRQDPGLGLRLIYFSYDVKMKEKGDIPEGYSVSREKKERFSLILESASTNQTSMYLCASSPRRSWEKNEQFFGPGTRLTVL.

To note about this clone: Its ends do not fully match the called genes, so a read error is possible. Written as DNA, the CDR3 is TGTGCTAGCAGCTTAAATCCGATCGGGGAGACCCAGTACTTC. It yields the protein CASSLNPIGETQYF. V and J are TRBV7-7 and TRBJ2-5; no definite D call. The CDR3 is made up of 14 amino acids. The germline gives CDR1 SSHAT, CDR2 FNYEAQ (reference sequence).

The V gene is TRBV5-4, the J gene TRBJ2-7; 10 bases fit TRBD1. Germline CDR1 is SGHNT and CDR2 is YYREEE (reference sequence). Trimming cost V 2 bases and J 1 base; bases outside gene matches: 6. The CDR3 runs to 16 residues. The CDR3 coding sequence is TGTGCCAGCAGCTTCCCGGGACAGGGGCTTTCCTACGAGCAGTACTTC. This encodes CASSFPGQGLSYEQYF.

In this sample, this clone turned up once. The V call is TRBV4-3, the J call TRBJ2-1, with D unclear. The CDR3 covers 16 residues. Trimming shortened V by 0 bases and J by 3 bases, and 12 bases separated the two germline ends. The germline V gene encodes CDR1 LGHNA and CDR2 YSLEER. CDR3 coding DNA: TGCGCCAGCAGCCAAGATCTAAGCGTGGTCTACAATGAGCAGTTCTTC. This translates into CASSQDLSVVYNEQFF.

The V and J genes are TRBV27 and TRBJ2-3; 7 bases agree with TRBD1. The germline gives CDR1 MNHEY, CDR2 SMNVEV (reference sequence). With V trimmed by 6 bases and J by 2 bases, 5 bases remained unmatched. The CDR3 sequence is 14 residues long. CDR3 DNA: TGTGCCAGCAGGCAACAGGGGATCACAGATACGCAGTATTTT. This sequence encodes CASRQQGITDTQYF.

The CDR3 nucleotides read TGCGCCAGCAGCTTCACCTCAGACAGGGGCCGGCAGAGAAACACTGAAGCTTTCTTT. Translating gives CASSFTSDRGRQRNTEAFF. The chain carries TRBV4-1 and TRBJ1-1; 8 positions agree with TRBD1. The CDR3 covers 19 residues. Trimming removed 5 bases from V and 2 bases from J; junction bases left unmatched: 19. The germline V gene encodes CDR1 MGHRA and CDR2 YSYEKL.

The V and J genes are TRBV4-1 and TRBJ1-5, with 7 bases lining up with TRBD1. This CDR3 has 17 amino acids. Germline V gene sequence: CDR1 MGHRA, CDR2 YSYEKL. With V trimmed by 1 base and J by 1 base, 7 bases remained unmatched. For the CDR3, the DNA is TGCGCCAGCAGCCAAGGAACACAGGGGCGGAGCAATCAGCCCCAGCATTTT. It is translated as CASSQGTQGRSNQPQHF.

This chain connects TRBV7-8 to TRBJ1-5; 8 nucleotides agree with TRBD1. The CDR3 runs to 17 residues. In germline, CDR1 is SGHVS, CDR2 FQNEAQ. J was trimmed by 6 bases and V by 1 base; bases with no gene match: 11. The CDR3 DNA reads TGTGCCAGCAGCTTAGTCGGTAAGCAGGGGGCTCGTCAGCCCCAGCATTTT. Its protein product is CASSLVGKQGARQPQHF. Together with reference TRBV7-8 and TRBJ1-5, the CDR3 gives the full variable domain: GAGVSQSPRYKVAKRGQDVALRCDPISGHVSLFWYQQALGQGPEFLTYFQNEAQLDKSGLPSDRFFAERPEGSVSTLKIQRTQQEDSAVYLCASSLVGKQGARQPQHFGDGTRLSIL.

The CDR3 bases are TGTGCCAGCATAGGCGCGGACAGGTTCAATCAGCCCCAGCATTTT. It encodes CASIGADRFNQPQHF. This chain uses TRBV28 with TRBJ1-5, with TRBD1 matching over 7 bases. This CDR3 has 15 amino acids. The trim removed 7 bases at V and 3 bases at J, leaving 9 bases unmatched. Germline V gene sequence: CDR1 MDHEN, CDR2 SYDVKM.

Comments on this clone: One end of the junction is discordant with germline, which a read error may explain. This chain connects TRBV7-9 to TRBJ2-3; tentatively, D is TRBD2 (6 bases). Germline V gene sequence: CDR1 SEHNR, CDR2 FQNEAQ (reference sequence). This CDR3 contains 16 residues. The CDR3 sequence is CASTLNLATSTDTQYF. The CDR3 nucleotides read TGTGCCAGCACCTTAAACCTAGCGACTAGCACAGATACGCAGTATTTT.

Here the CDR3 reads CASSPSSGSLDEQFF. The CDR3 region has the DNA TGTGCCAGCAGCCCTTCTAGCGGGAGTCTGGATGAGCAGTTCTTC. This chain uses TRBV14 with TRBJ2-1, with TRBD2 matching over 10 bases. The germline CDR1 and CDR2 sequences are SGHDN and FVKESK. Trimming removed 4 bases from V and 8 bases from J; junction bases left unmatched: 8. This CDR3 has 15 residues. The full variable domain, rest sourced from reference TRBV14 and TRBJ2-1, is EAGVTQFPSHSVIEKGQTVTLRCDPISGHDNLYWYRRVMGKEIKFLLHFVKESKQDESGMPNNRFLAERTGGTYSTLKVQPAELEDSGVYFCASSPSSGSLDEQFFGPGTRLTVL.

This chain connects TRBV28 to TRBJ1-3; no clear D. Trimming took off 2 bases at V and 3 bases at J, with 8 bases between the two ends. The CDR3 is made up of 14 amino acids. CDR1 is MDHEN, CDR2 SYDVKM, per germline. The CDR3 sequence is CASSLGTVGNTIYF. CDR3 DNA sequence: TGTGCCAGCAGTTTAGGTACAGTTGGAAACACCATATATTTT.

The chain recombines TRBV7-2 with TRBJ1-2, with TRBD1 as a possible D gene (6 bases). The CDR3 totals 15 residues. The V and J ends lost 5 bases and 4 bases respectively, with 17 bases between them. The germline V gene has CDR1 SGHTA and CDR2 FQGNSA. CDR3 nucleotide sequence: TGTGCCAGCAGCCCACCCCCCAGGGGTATCTATGGCTACACCTTC. Protein: CASSPPPRGIYGYTF. Together with reference TRBV7-2 and TRBJ1-2, the CDR3 gives the full variable domain: GAGVSQSPSNKVTEKGKDVELRCDPISGHTALYWYRQSLGQGLEFLIYFQGNSAPDKSGLPSDRFSAERTGGSVSTLTIQRTQQEDSAVYLCASSPPPRGIYGYTFGSGTRLTVV.

The gene calls are TRBV4-1 and TRBJ1-1, with TRBD1 identical over 8 bases. V lost 2 bases, J lost 3 bases, and 14 bases stayed unmatched. This CDR3 is 18 amino acids long. Germline loops: CDR1 MGHRA, CDR2 YSYEKL. CDR3 sequence reads: CASSQSSDRAGFDTEAFF. CDR3 bases: TGCGCCAGCAGCCAATCATCGGACAGGGCCGGGTTCGACACTGAAGCTTTCTTT.

The gene calls are TRBV5-4 and TRBJ2-2; TRBD2 matches 8 bases. The germline CDR1 and CDR2 sequences are SGHNT and YYREEE (reference sequence). The CDR3 has 15 residues. J lost 2 bases, V lost 2 bases, and 2 bases had no gene match. For the CDR3, the DNA is TGTGCCAGCAGCTTAACTAGCGGCAACACCGGGGAGCTGTTTTTT. Its protein is CASSLTSGNTGELFF.

J is TRBJ1-6 and V is TRBV5-4; D is possibly TRBD1 (5 bases). This CDR3 has 15 amino acids. CDR1 and CDR2 from the germline V gene are SGHNT and YYREEE (reference sequence). V lost 2 bases to trimming and J lost 6 bases, with 12 bases between them. The CDR3: CASSFRQFGNSPLHF. The CDR3 bases are TGTGCCAGCAGCTTTCGACAGTTTGGTAATTCACCCCTCCACTTT.

This chain connects TRBV5-1 to TRBJ1-1; D unclear. The CDR3 sequence is 15 residues long. Germline CDR1 and CDR2: SGHRS and YFSETQ. Trimming cost V 0 bases and J 0 bases, with 9 bases left between them. CDR3 nucleotides: TGCGCCAGCAGCTTGGCCAAGGAGGTGAACACTGAAGCTTTCTTT. Amino acids: CASSLAKEVNTEAFF.

The sample holds one count of this clone. This rearrangement joins TRBV7-6 to TRBJ2-3, with D perhaps matching TRBD1 (6 bases). V was trimmed by 1 base and J by 3 bases, leaving 8 bases between them. The CDR3 sequence is 14 residues long. Germline V gives CDR1 SGHVS, CDR2 FNYEAQ. CDR3 bases: TGTGCCAGCAGCTTAGTGAGGGGGACAGATACGCAGTATTTT. Its translation is CASSLVRGTDTQYF.

V and J are TRBV5-4 and TRBJ2-7, with 8 positions matching TRBD2. Per germline, CDR1 SGHNT and CDR2 YYREEE (reference sequence). V trimming: 1 base; J trimming: 0 bases; junction bases outside the gene matches: 3. The CDR3 contains 15 residues. The CDR3 region is CASSLQRGSSYEQYF. CDR3 sequence (DNA): TGTGCCAGCAGCTTGCAGCGGGGGAGCTCCTACGAGCAGTACTTC.